The subject of this entry is one T cell receptor (beta chain). The sorted-subset replicate PCRs were given around 0.2 ug DNA, which is approximately 30,000 T cell genomes. Repertoires were generated with immunoSEQ multiplex PCR, while TCRdb's copy carries only in-frame clones and drops some. The table lists under 850,000 clones, about 91% of them singletons. These data are taken from a study of shared clonotypes between healthy human individuals. Naive CD8 isolation took CD45RO-negative cells positively selected for CCR7 and excluded terminally differentiated effector memory CD45RA+ cells. Donation came from healthy HIV-negative adults that had no recent acute infections or vaccinations. Germline assignment: CDR1 MNHEY and CDR2 SMNVEV (reference sequence). This CDR3 contains 14 residues. V was cut by 7 bases and J by 10 bases, with 21 bases left in between.

The clonotype comes from a man aged 30 to 39 in good health. What was sequenced was naive CD8+ T cells sorted from blood. V gene TRBV27 combines with J gene TRBJ2-3; a weak D match, TRBD1 (7 bases). CDR3 sequence (DNA): TGTGCCAGCACTCAGGGGGGTCGCCCGTTTCCGCAGTATTTT. Its translation is CASTQGGRPFPQYF.